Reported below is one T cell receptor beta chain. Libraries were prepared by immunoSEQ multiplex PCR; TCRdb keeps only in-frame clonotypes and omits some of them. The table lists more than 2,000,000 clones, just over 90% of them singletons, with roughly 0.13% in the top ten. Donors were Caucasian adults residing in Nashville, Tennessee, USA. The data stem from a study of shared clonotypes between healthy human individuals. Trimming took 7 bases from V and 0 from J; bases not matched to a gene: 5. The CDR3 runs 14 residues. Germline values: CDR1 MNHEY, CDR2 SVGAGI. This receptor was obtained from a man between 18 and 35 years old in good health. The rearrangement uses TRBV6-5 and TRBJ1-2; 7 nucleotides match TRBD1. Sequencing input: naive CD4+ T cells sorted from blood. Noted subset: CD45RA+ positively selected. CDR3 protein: CASTRDRANYGYTF. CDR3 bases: TGTGCCAGCACAAGGGACAGAGCTAACTATGGCTACACCTTC.